The 9 T cell receptor beta chains below were found in one sample sequenced in a study of T cell repertoires in cytomegalovirus infection. TCRdb re-called the reads through MiXCR, storing one row per CDR3 protein. Of a few hundred thousand distinct CDR3 sequences listed, about 42% are singletons. Their target antigens are unknown. Sequenced here: cultured PBMCs, sampled from culture after CMV antigen stimulation. These receptors were obtained from a human donor in good health (CMV status not recorded). Some clones in this sample may be carry-over from other donors' samples.

This clonotype was found a few times. The chain joins TRBV27 to TRBJ2-2; D remains unclear. In germline, CDR1 is MNHEY, CDR2 SMNVEV (reference sequence). V lost 3 bases and J lost 2, with 10 bases in between. The CDR3 extends over 15 amino acids. CDR3 bases: TGTGCCAGCAGTTTGCGAAGAGCAAACACCGGGGAGCTGTTTTTT. Its protein product is CASSLRRANTGELFF.

The chain carries TRBV7-9 and TRBJ1-4, with unresolved D. The germline CDR1 and CDR2 sequences are SEHNR and FQNEAQ (reference sequence). The CDR3 extends over 19 amino acids. Between the trimmed V and J ends, which lost 5 bases and 4 bases, there was a span of 26 bases. CDR3 DNA sequence: TGTGCCAGCAGCCCTGCCTTGGGGAGAATCAAGAGCCTTAATGAAAAACTGTTTTTT. It specifies CASSPALGRIKSLNEKLFF.

The CDR3 protein is CASSGGADNEQFF. The CDR3 coding sequence is TGTGCCAGTAGCGGGGGGGCTGACAATGAGCAGTTCTTC. The J gene is TRBJ2-1, the V gene TRBV2, with 11 bases identical to TRBD2. CDR1 and CDR2 (germline): SNHLY, FYNNEI. Trimming took 9 bases from V and 5 from J; bases not matched to a gene: 3. The CDR3 totals 13 residues.

This clonotype was recorded many times. J is TRBJ1-3 and V is TRBV7-2; D gene uncertain. The germline CDR1 and CDR2 sequences are SGHTA and FQGNSA. This CDR3 spans 14 amino acids. Trimming stripped 5 bases from V and 0 bases from J, with 8 bases between. The CDR3 protein is CASSPGISGNTIYF. Written as DNA, the CDR3 is TGTGCCAGCAGCCCCGGGATCTCTGGAAACACCATATATTTT. Looking up the rest from reference TRBV7-2 and TRBJ1-3 gives the full variable domain: GAGVSQSPSNKVTEKGKDVELRCDPISGHTALYWYRQSLGQGLEFLIYFQGNSAPDKSGLPSDRFSAERTGGSVSTLTIQRTQQEDSAVYLCASSPGISGNTIYFGEGSWLTVV.

The gene calls are TRBV7-9 and TRBJ2-7; perhaps TRBD1 as D (5 bases). Per germline, CDR1 SEHNR and CDR2 FQNEAQ (reference sequence). With 5 bases removed from V and 4 bases from J, the gap between germline ends came to 21 bases. The CDR3 consists of 16 residues. For the CDR3, the DNA is TGTGCCAGCAGCCCCACCCAGGGTGAAGACCGATACGAGCAGTACTTC. This encodes CASSPTQGEDRYEQYF. Variable domain in full (rest from reference TRBV7-9 and TRBJ2-7): DTGVSQNPRHKITKRGQNVTFRCDPISEHNRLYWYRQTLGQGPEFLTYFQNEAQLEKSRLLSDRFSAERPKGSFSTLEIQRTEQGDSAMYLCASSPTQGEDRYEQYFGPGTRLTVT.

The chain has TRBV2 and TRBJ2-3; 8 nucleotides match TRBD2. Germline CDR1 SNHLY, CDR2 FYNNEI. CDR3 length: 15 amino acids. Germline trimming cut 3 bases from V and 1 base from J; bases unmatched to any gene: 3. DNA of the CDR3: TGTGCCAGCAGTGACGGGACTAGGGGCACAGATACGCAGTATTTT. This codes for CASSDGTRGTDTQYF.

V gene TRBV20-1 combines with J gene TRBJ1-6; D is unresolved. Germline V gene data show CDR1 as DFQATT and CDR2 as SNEGSKA (reference sequence). The CDR3 sequence is 14 residues long. The ends were cut back, 2 bases at V and 7 bases at J, with 12 bases in the middle. The CDR3 DNA reads TGCAGTGCTAGAAGGGATCGAGAAAATTCACCCCTCCACTTT. Its translation: CSARRDRENSPLHF.

CDR3 coding DNA: TGCGCCAGCACGGGTGCCGGGAGCCGTTACACCGGGGAGCTGTTTTTT. Protein: CASTGAGSRYTGELFF. The chain joins TRBV4-1 to TRBJ2-2; possibly TRBD2 for D (6 bases). With 7 bases removed from V and 3 bases from J, the gap between germline ends came to 18 bases. This CDR3 spans 16 amino acids. Germline CDR1 and CDR2: MGHRA and YSYEKL.

The chain couples TRBV11-3 to TRBJ2-7; 8 nucleotides line up with TRBD2. The germline gives CDR1 SGHNT, CDR2 YENEEA. The CDR3 is made up of 13 amino acids. V shed 5 bases, J shed 3 bases, and the junction held 3 bases outside the gene matches. The CDR3 is CASSRGLGYEQYF. The CDR3 bases are TGTGCCAGCAGCCGGGGACTAGGCTACGAGCAGTACTTC.